This T cell receptor beta chain was profiled in a study of T cell changes during pregnancy in multiple sclerosis. The CDR3 loop spans 14 amino acids. CDR1 is MNHNS, CDR2 SASEGT, per germline. V lost 3 bases, J lost 11 bases, and 14 bases lay in between. The protocol was immunoSEQ multiplex PCR, while the TCRdb copy is restricted to in-frame clones and leaves out a portion. The data hold 35,000 to 45,000 clones, with about 85% observed a single time. The genes are TRBV6-1 and TRBJ1-6; D might be TRBD1 (5 bases). This receptor was obtained from a female donor with multiple sclerosis, enrolled in a pregnancy study. The starting material was CD4+ T cells from peripheral blood mononuclear cells, obtained after pregnancy. The CDR3 DNA follows: TGTGCCAGCAGTGATGTGGGGCTTCAGACACCCCTCCACTTT. Amino acid sequence: CASSDVGLQTPLHF.